This T cell receptor beta chain was recorded in a study of T cells expressing NK-cell markers. Study-level information: CD3+CD56+NKG2C+, CD3+CD56+NKG2C- and CD3+CD56-NKG2C+ T cells, once sorted, supplied the TCR beta repertoires. General study results and limits: Dominant NKG2C+ clonotypes accounted for about 1.0-8% of CD8+ T cells in several donors. Whether expanded NKG2C+ T cell clones recognized HCMV stayed uncertain.

The CDR3 length is 14 residues. With regard to this clonotype: Its antigen is unknown.

The cDNA for TCR beta came from 5'RACE template switching with UMIs. Following a re-call of the 5' RACE reads, TCRdb has one entry per CDR3 protein and lacks DNA. This table lists 500,000 or so distinct CDR3 sequences. Sequencing was carried out using blood T cells: a sorted CD56 or NKG2C T cell subset, CD4+ or CD8+ T cells, or bulk PBMC T cells (not recorded which). The chain has TRBV12-3 or TRBV12-4 and TRBJ2-5; TCRdb's D call, TRBD2, is unchecked because there is no DNA. The TCR sequence derives from a man aged 18 to 29 in good health. This CDR3 reads CASTLAGGLETQYF.